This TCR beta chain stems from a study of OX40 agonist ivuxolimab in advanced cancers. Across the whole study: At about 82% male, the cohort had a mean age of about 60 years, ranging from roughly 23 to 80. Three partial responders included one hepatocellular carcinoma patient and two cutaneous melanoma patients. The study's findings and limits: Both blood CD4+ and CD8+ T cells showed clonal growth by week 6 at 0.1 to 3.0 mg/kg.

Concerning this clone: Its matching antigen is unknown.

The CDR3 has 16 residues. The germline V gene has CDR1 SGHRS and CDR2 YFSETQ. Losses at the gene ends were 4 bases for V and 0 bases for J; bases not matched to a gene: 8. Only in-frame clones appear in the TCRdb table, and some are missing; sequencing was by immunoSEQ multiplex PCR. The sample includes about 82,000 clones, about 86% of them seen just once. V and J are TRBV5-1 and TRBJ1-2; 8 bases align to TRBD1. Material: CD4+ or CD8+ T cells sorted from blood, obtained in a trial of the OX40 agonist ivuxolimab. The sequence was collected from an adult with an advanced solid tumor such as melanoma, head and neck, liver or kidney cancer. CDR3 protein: CASSRLQGAANYGYTF. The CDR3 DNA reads TGCGCCAGCAGCCGCCTCCAGGGGGCAGCTAACTATGGCTACACCTTC.